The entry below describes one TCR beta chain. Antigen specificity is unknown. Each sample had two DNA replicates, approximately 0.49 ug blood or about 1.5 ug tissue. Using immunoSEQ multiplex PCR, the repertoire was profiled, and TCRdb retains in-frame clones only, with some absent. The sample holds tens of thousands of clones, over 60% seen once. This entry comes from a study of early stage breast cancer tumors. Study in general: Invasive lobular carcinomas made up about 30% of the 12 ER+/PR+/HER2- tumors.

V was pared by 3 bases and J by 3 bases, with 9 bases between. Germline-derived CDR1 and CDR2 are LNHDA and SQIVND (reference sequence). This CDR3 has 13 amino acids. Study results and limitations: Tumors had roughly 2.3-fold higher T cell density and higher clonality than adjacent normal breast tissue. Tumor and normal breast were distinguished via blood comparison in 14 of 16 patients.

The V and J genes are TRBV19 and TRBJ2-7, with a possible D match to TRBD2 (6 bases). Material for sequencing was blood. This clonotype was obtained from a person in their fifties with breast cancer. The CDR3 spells CASSMEGLYEQYF. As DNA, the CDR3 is TGTGCCAGTAGTATGGAGGGACTCTACGAGCAGTACTTC.